Listed here are 20 T cell receptor beta chains from one sample, sequenced in a study of blood T cell repertoires in COVID-19. Sequenced by immunoSEQ multiplex PCR; TCRdb stores in-frame clones only, minus some. This sample yields 100,000 to 150,000 clones, of which around 88% are seen a single time; 5.9% belongs to the top ten. The sequencing input was peripheral blood. The receptor set was obtained from a man at least 80 years old with active or convalescent COVID-19.

The J gene is TRBJ2-5, the V gene TRBV2; 7 positions agree with TRBD2. V lost 5 bases, J lost 1 base, and 10 bases stayed unmatched. Germline CDR1 is SNHLY and CDR2 is FYNNEI. This CDR3 spans 16 amino acids. The CDR3 sequence is CASSPGLPKTQETQYF. The CDR3 DNA reads TGTGCCAGCAGTCCGGGACTACCTAAGACCCAAGAGACCCAGTACTTC.

The V gene is TRBV19, the J gene TRBJ1-1; 7 positions match TRBD1. This CDR3 is built from 15 residues. From germline, CDR1 is LNHDA and CDR2 SQIVND (reference sequence). The trim removed 5 bases at V and 3 bases at J, leaving 9 bases unmatched. CDR3 amino acids: CASSPRQGLYTEAFF. The DNA for the CDR3 is TGTGCCAGTAGTCCGCGACAGGGCCTGTACACTGAAGCTTTCTTT. Filled out from reference TRBV19 and TRBJ1-1, the complete variable domain reads DGGITQSPKYLFRKEGQNVTLSCEQNLNHDAMYWYRQDPGQGLRLIYYSQIVNDFQKGDIAEGYSVSREKKESFPLTVTSAQKNPTAFYLCASSPRQGLYTEAFFGQGTRLTVV.

This rearrangement joins TRBV6-5 to TRBJ1-6, with 12 bases that match TRBD1. Losses at the gene ends were 4 bases for V and 12 bases for J; bases not matched to a gene: 4. Germline CDR1 is MNHEY and CDR2 is SVGAGI. The CDR3 is 14 residues long. CDR3 amino acids: CASSSGQGAVPLHF. The CDR3 bases are TGTGCCAGCAGTTCGGGACAGGGGGCTGTACCCCTCCACTTT.

The chain employs TRBV25-1 and TRBJ2-5; 8 bases are shared with TRBD1. J gave up 2 bases and V 4 bases, and 6 bases lay outside the gene matches. The CDR3 length is 15 residues. The V gene's germline CDR1 is MGHDK and CDR2 SYGVNS. CDR3 nucleotides: TGTGCCAGCAGTGGTGGACAGGGCCCACAAGAGACCCAGTACTTC. It encodes CASSGGQGPQETQYF.

The rearrangement joins TRBV27 to TRBJ2-3; 7 positions match TRBD1. Germline V CDR1 and CDR2: MNHEY, SMNVEV (reference sequence). Trimming cost V 3 bases and J 11 bases; bases outside gene matches: 5. The CDR3 length is 12 residues. The CDR3 region has the DNA TGTGCCAGCAGTTTTATCCGGGACAGGCAGTATTTT. It yields the protein CASSFIRDRQYF.

The genes are TRBV2 and TRBJ1-6; 7 bases match TRBD1. The CDR3 extends over 17 amino acids. Germline values: CDR1 SNHLY, CDR2 FYNNEI. The V gene end was trimmed by 6 bases and the J gene end by 0 bases; junction bases not matched to a gene: 8. CDR3 coding DNA: TGTGCCAGCAGGGGGACAGCCCTATACTCCTATAATTCACCCCTCCACTTT. Amino acids: CASRGTALYSYNSPLHF.

This chain links TRBV30 with TRBJ1-1, with unresolved D. Per germline, CDR1 GTSNPN and CDR2 SVGIG (reference sequence). V shed 4 bases and J shed 1 base, with 16 bases lying between them. The CDR3 totals 15 residues. The CDR3 coding sequence is TGTGCCTGGACCGGCCCGAGGGTTTCGAACACTGAAGCTTTCTTT. Translation gives CAWTGPRVSNTEAFF.

V usage is TRBV5-1 and J usage is TRBJ2-2; a weak D match, TRBD1 (7 bases). Trimming took off 4 bases at V and 4 bases at J, with 17 bases between the two ends. There are 16 residues in the CDR3. CDR1 is SGHRS and CDR2 is YFSETQ in the germline V gene. Here the CDR3 reads CASSGGGTASTGELFF. CDR3 DNA sequence: TGCGCCAGCAGCGGCGGCGGGACAGCAAGCACCGGGGAGCTGTTTTTT.

The chain is built from TRBV7-7 and TRBJ2-3; 10 bases line up with TRBD1. The CDR3 runs to 15 residues. V gave up 5 bases and J gave up 8 bases; unmatched junction bases: 10. Germline-derived CDR1 and CDR2 are SSHAT and FNYEAQ (reference sequence). DNA of the CDR3: TGTGCCAGCAGCAAGGACAGGGGGGGGTCAGGTACGCAGTATTTT. Translation: CASSKDRGGSGTQYF.

This clone appeared a few times. The chain combines TRBV28 with TRBJ2-2; D is possibly TRBD1 (6 bases). CDR3 length: 16 residues. Looked up from germline, CDR1 is MDHEN and CDR2 is SYDVKM. V gave up 6 bases and J gave up 2 bases, with 16 bases separating them. The CDR3 DNA is TGTGCCAGCAGAAAACGCACAGGGAGTAACACCGGGGAGCTGTTTTTT. Translation gives CASRKRTGSNTGELFF.

The rearrangement joins TRBV14 to TRBJ2-1; D unresolved. The CDR3 is 12 residues long. Germline values: CDR1 SGHDN, CDR2 FVKESK. The germline V and J ends were trimmed by 1 base and 12 bases, with 10 bases remaining between them. This chain's CDR3 is CASSQAVSMQFF. Written as DNA, the CDR3 is TGTGCCAGCAGCCAAGCGGTTAGCATGCAGTTCTTC.

V and J are TRBV6-6 and TRBJ2-1; 7 nucleotides line up with TRBD1. The V and J ends lost 4 bases and 0 bases, in that order; junction bases with no gene match: 0. This CDR3 has 14 amino acids. In germline, CDR1 is MNHNY, CDR2 SVGAGI (reference sequence). CDR3 in DNA: TGTGCCAGCAGTTCAGGGGGCTCCTACAATGAGCAGTTCTTC. Protein: CASSSGGSYNEQFF.

V gene TRBV6-2 or TRBV6-3 combines with J gene TRBJ1-1; possible D gene TRBD1, 6 bases. The V and J ends lost 5 bases and 4 bases respectively, with 11 bases between them. The germline V gene encodes CDR1 MNHEY and CDR2 SVGEGT. The CDR3 consists of 13 residues. CDR3 sequence (DNA): TGTGCCAGCAGTCAGGGGTACGGCACTGAAGCTTTCTTT. Translated: CASSQGYGTEAFF.

The genes are TRBV19 and TRBJ1-6; 9 bases line up with TRBD1. V lost 4 bases to trimming and J lost 10 bases; unmatched junction nucleotides: 8. Germline V gene sequence: CDR1 LNHDA, CDR2 SQIVND (reference sequence). The CDR3 extends over 15 amino acids. This chain's CDR3 is CASSSGDRVDSPLHF. The CDR3 coding sequence is TGTGCCAGTAGTAGCGGGGACAGGGTGGACTCACCCCTCCACTTT. Filled out from reference TRBV19 and TRBJ1-6, the complete variable domain reads DGGITQSPKYLFRKEGQNVTLSCEQNLNHDAMYWYRQDPGQGLRLIYYSQIVNDFQKGDIAEGYSVSREKKESFPLTVTSAQKNPTAFYLCASSSGDRVDSPLHFGNGTRLTVT.

This clone was detected only a few times. V is TRBV4-3 and J is TRBJ2-6; D unclear. CDR3 length: 17 residues. The ends were cut back, 0 bases at V and 0 bases at J, with 9 bases in the middle. From germline, CDR1 is LGHNA and CDR2 YSLEER. The CDR3 spells CASSQDVLLSGANVLTF. The CDR3, as DNA: TGCGCCAGCAGCCAAGATGTCCTCCTCTCTGGGGCCAACGTCCTGACTTTC.

The rearrangement joins TRBV29-1 to TRBJ1-2, with 7 bases that match TRBD1. This CDR3 is 13 amino acids long. Trimming took 8 bases from V and 5 from J; bases not matched to a gene: 11. Germline loops: CDR1 SQVTM, CDR2 ANQGSEA. The CDR3 spells CSTLTGAPYGYTF. DNA of the CDR3: TGCAGCACCCTCACAGGGGCCCCTTATGGCTACACCTTC.

This clone was detected a few times. The chain has TRBV7-6 and TRBJ1-5; D is possibly TRBD1 (6 bases). The CDR3 sequence is 13 residues long. Germline assignment: CDR1 SGHVS and CDR2 FNYEAQ. V was cut by 5 bases and J by 4 bases, with 9 bases left in between. CDR3 sequence (DNA): TGTGCCAGCAGCCGAGGGGGAAATCAGCCCCAGCATTTT. It codes for CASSRGGNQPQHF. Variable domain in full (rest from reference TRBV7-6 and TRBJ1-5): GAGVSQSPRYKVTKRGQDVALRCDPISGHVSLYWYRQALGQGPEFLTYFNYEAQQDKSGLPNDRFSAERPEGSISTLTIQRTEQRDSAMYRCASSRGGNQPQHFGDGTRLSIL.

This chain connects TRBV28 to TRBJ1-2; 8 bases match TRBD1. Per the germline V gene, CDR1 is MDHEN and CDR2 is SYDVKM. V lost 4 bases to trimming and J lost 5 bases; unmatched junction nucleotides: 6. The CDR3 runs to 14 residues. The CDR3 reads CASSSPGQVYGYTF. In nucleotides, the CDR3 is TGTGCCAGCAGTTCACCGGGACAGGTTTATGGCTACACCTTC.

This chain uses TRBV5-1 with TRBJ1-2; TRBD1 matches 8 bases. Trimming at V came to 2 bases and at J to 7 bases, leaving 7 bases not matched to a gene. Germline V gives CDR1 SGHRS, CDR2 YFSETQ. The CDR3 is 14 amino acids. As DNA, the CDR3 is TGCGCCAGCAGCTTATCAGGGGGCGCGGGTGGCTACACCTTC. Protein: CASSLSGGAGGYTF.

This chain connects TRBV5-1 to TRBJ1-1, with unresolved D. The CDR3 contains 14 residues. Trimming took 0 bases from V and 10 from J, leaving 16 bases between them. Germline loops: CDR1 SGHRS, CDR2 YFSETQ. The CDR3 DNA reads as TGCGCCAGCAGCTTGGGCGGGCCCAACCGGTCAGCTTTCTTT. It specifies CASSLGGPNRSAFF.